This T cell receptor beta chain was identified during a study of blood T cell repertoires in COVID-19. The CDR3 length is 14 residues. CDR1 is SGHDT and CDR2 is YYEEEE in the germline V gene. V lost 4 bases, J lost 3 bases, and 2 bases stayed unmatched. Per the original data handling: Nucleated cell counts were estimated from reference gene primer amplification. Some clones are missing from TCRdb's copy, which holds only in-frame ones; the method was immunoSEQ multiplex PCR. From that table come the V and J calls and clone size; the DNA was used to work out D and trimming. The sample contains 150,000 to 200,000 clones, roughly 93% of which appear only once.

The clonotype was recovered from a man in his late teens or twenties with COVID-19, enrolled during active disease. Sample: peripheral blood. The chain employs TRBV5-6 and TRBJ1-2, with 11 positions matching TRBD1. The CDR3 bases are TGTGCCAGCAGCCCGGGACAGGGGGACTATGGCTACACCTTC. It yields the protein CASSPGQGDYGYTF.